Following are 6 T cell receptor beta chains from one sample sequenced in a study of cytomegalovirus exposure and HLA in healthy donors. In the PCR, 60 Vbeta and 13 Jbeta primers were used. Sequencing used immunoSEQ multiplex PCR; TCRdb keeps in-frame clones, though not all of them. Of 90,000 to 130,000 clones in the sample, over 65% are singletons; the top ten hold 13%. What was sequenced was PBMCs. The origin of the receptors is a man between 25 and 39 years old in good health and CMV-seropositive.

This clone has more than one count but fewer than ten. This chain uses TRBV5-1 with TRBJ2-3; 10 bases match TRBD2. The CDR3 is 14 residues long. The J segment lost 11 bases and the V segment lost 3 bases, leaving 9 bases of the junction unmatched. Germline CDR1 and CDR2: SGHRS and YFSETQ. The CDR3 nucleotides are TGCGCCAGCAGCTCTGCACCGGAGCGGGGGGGGCAGTATTTT. As protein: CASSSAPERGGQYF. Using reference TRBV5-1 and TRBJ2-3 for the parts outside the CDR3, the full variable domain is KAGVTQTPRYLIKTRGQQVTLSCSPISGHRSVSWYQQTPGQGLQFLFEYFSETQRNKGNFPGRFSGRQFSNSRSEMNVSTLELGDSALYLCASSSAPERGGQYFGPGTRLTVL.

Details on this clone: Other DNA sequences of this sample code for an identical CDR3. The chain employs TRBV19 and TRBJ1-5; maybe TRBD1 (6 bases). Trimming shortened V by 2 bases and J by 1 base, and 6 bases separated the two germline ends. The CDR3 has 14 residues. Per the germline V gene, CDR1 is LNHDA and CDR2 is SQIVND (reference sequence). CDR3: CASSIRGSNQPQHF. The CDR3 nucleotides are TGTGCCAGTAGTATAAGGGGGAGCAATCAGCCCCAGCATTTT.

The V gene is TRBV4-1, the J gene TRBJ2-3; 9 bases line up with TRBD2. The CDR3 totals 19 residues. The germline V gene has CDR1 MGHRA and CDR2 YSYEKL. V lost 0 bases to trimming and J lost 6 bases; unmatched junction nucleotides: 16. Here the CDR3 DNA reads TGCGCCAGCAGCCAAGATTATTTGGGCGGGGGGGCCTTTGGTGATACGCAGTATTTT. It encodes CASSQDYLGGGAFGDTQYF.

This rearrangement joins TRBV7-6 to TRBJ1-2; TRBD1 agrees at 9 bases. This CDR3 is 14 amino acids long. CDR1 is SGHVS and CDR2 is FNYEAQ in the germline V gene. V was clipped by 0 bases and J by 4 bases; unmatched bases: 0. The CDR3 DNA sequence: TGTGCCAGCAGCTTAGCGACAGGGGGCTATGGCTACACCTTC. Translating gives CASSLATGGYGYTF.

The chain recombines TRBV5-5 with TRBJ2-1, with TRBD1 as a possible D gene (6 bases). V shed 0 bases and J shed 6 bases, with 16 bases lying between them. This CDR3 is built from 16 residues. The germline CDR1 and CDR2 sequences are SGHKS and YYEKEE (reference sequence). CDR3 protein: CASSLVGTPAGNEQFF. CDR3 nucleotide sequence: TGTGCCAGCAGCTTGGTTGGGACACCAGCCGGCAATGAGCAGTTCTTC.

This clone was detected only once. The rearrangement links TRBV7-7 to TRBJ2-5; D possibly corresponds to TRBD1 (6 bases). V was cut by 5 bases and J by 5 bases, with 12 bases left in between. The germline V gene encodes CDR1 SSHAT and CDR2 FNYEAQ (reference sequence). The CDR3 sequence is 13 residues long. Here the CDR3 reads CASSQTGPETQYF. The CDR3 DNA is TGTGCCAGCAGCCAGACAGGCCCCGAGACCCAGTACTTC.